Listed below are T cell receptor beta chains from one sample, sequenced in a study of human T cells and chemical hapten exposure. TCRdb redid the calling of the RACE reads with MiXCR, one entry per CDR3 protein. The repertoire includes about 380,000 distinct CDR3 sequences, 4.8% of them detected once, and approximately 2.1% sits in the top ten. The sample consisted of whole blood, taken in connection with sensitization to the hapten diphenylcyclopropenone (DPC). Receptors originate from a woman aged 45-65 years with alopecia areata. Some clones in this sample may be carry-over from other donors' samples. The CDR3 runs from the conserved cysteine through the conserved F or W. The D gene is left open where the match is weak. Clone size is not always given. Where it is, it says once, few, many or a class for expanded clones.

abundance,d_gene,v_gene,j_gene,CDR3aa,CDR3nt
many,NA,TRBV29-1,TRBJ2-6,CSVSAAGANVLTF,TGCAGCGTTTCTGCAGCTGGGGCCAACGTCCTGACTTTC
NA,NA,TRBV7-9,TRBJ1-5,CASSLMGSNQPQHF,TGTGCCAGCAGCTTAATGGGAAGCAATCAGCCCCAGCATTTT
few,TRBD1,TRBV20-1,TRBJ1-2,CSAAAGGFHGYTF,TGCAGTGCTGCCGCAGGGGGCTTTCATGGCTACACCTTC
many,NA,TRBV27,TRBJ1-6,CASTNGGSPLHF,TGTGCCAGCACTAATGGAGGATCACCCCTCCACTTT
many,NA,TRBV7-9,TRBJ1-6,CASSSETLFESPLHF,TGTGCCAGCAGCTCAGAGACCCTGTTTGAATCACCCCTCCACTTT
few,NA,TRBV27,TRBJ1-3,CASSPLPRTAGNTIYF,TGTGCCAGCAGTCCACTACCGCGGACAGCTGGAAACACCATATATTTT
many,NA,TRBV29-1,TRBJ2-2,CSARSAGELFF,TGCAGCGCCCGGTCGGCCGGGGAGCTGTTTTTT
NA,NA,TRBV30,TRBJ1-4,CAWSVLWGEKLFF,TGTGCCTGGAGTGTACTTTGGGGTGAAAAACTGTTTTTT
NA,NA,TRBV20-1,TRBJ1-5,CSAKPVGTVNQPQHF,TGCAGTGCCAAACCGGTTGGGACGGTGAATCAGCCCCAGCATTTT
many,NA,TRBV5-1,TRBJ2-7,CASSKDPSLTYEQYF,TGCGCCAGCAGCAAGGACCCAAGCCTCACCTACGAGCAGTACTTC
few,NA,TRBV5-1,TRBJ2-1,CASSLELLTYNEQFF,TGCGCCAGCAGCTTGGAACTACTTACCTACAATGAGCAGTTCTTC
NA,NA,TRBV6-5,TRBJ2-5,CASSHSLGGRAGTQYF,TGTGCCAGCAGTCACTCCCTCGGGGGGCGGGCCGGGACCCAGTACTTC
many,NA,TRBV12-3/TRBV12-4,TRBJ1-1,CASSFEGTAFF,TGTGCCAGCAGTTTCGAAGGTACTGCTTTCTTT
many,TRBD1,TRBV5-6,TRBJ1-2,CASSPLTGENYGYTF,TGTGCCAGCAGCCCGTTGACAGGGGAAAACTATGGCTACACCTTC
few,NA,TRBV20-1,TRBJ1-3,CSARAPQGGLSGNTIYF,TGCAGTGCTAGAGCTCCACAAGGGGGTCTCTCTGGAAACACCATATATTTT
NA,TRBD2,TRBV19,TRBJ2-1,CASSIGAGGERETQFF,TGTGCCAGTAGTATTGGAGCGGGAGGCGAGAGGGAGACCCAGTTCTTC
NA,NA,TRBV4-3,TRBJ2-1,CASSQAPGTLSSHNEQFF,TGCGCCAGCAGCCAAGCCCCGGGGACTCTTAGTAGCCACAATGAGCAGTTCTTC
NA,NA,TRBV5-6,TRBJ2-3,CASSFLGSSARDTQYF,TGTGCCAGCAGCTTTTTGGGCTCCTCCGCTCGAGATACGCAGTATTTT
few,TRBD1,TRBV9,TRBJ1-2,CASSAGQGPNYGYTF,TGTGCCAGCAGCGCCGGACAGGGGCCTAACTATGGCTACACCTTC
many,NA,TRBV3-1,TRBJ1-1,CASSLFQGRDTEAFF,TGTGCCAGCAGCCTTTTTCAGGGCAGAGACACTGAAGCTTTCTTT
many,NA,TRBV20-1,TRBJ1-1,CSARGGEAFF,TGCAGTGCCAGAGGGGGTGAAGCTTTCTTT
many,NA,TRBV2,TRBJ1-2,CASSEERNGYTF,TGTGCCAGCAGTGAAGAACGTAATGGCTACACCTTC
many,NA,TRBV27,TRBJ2-7,CASSLTGYGYEQYF,TGTGCCAGCAGTTTAACGGGCTATGGATACGAGCAGTACTTC
NA,NA,TRBV6-4,TRBJ1-1,CASRSGILNTEAFF,TGTGCCAGCAGATCAGGGATACTGAACACTGAAGCTTTCTTT
NA,NA,TRBV7-2,TRBJ2-2,CASSLAGPRNTGELFF,TGTGCCAGCAGCTTAGCGGGCCCCAGGAACACCGGGGAGCTTTTTTTT
many,TRBD2,TRBV11-2,TRBJ2-7,CASSLRGGNEQYF,TGTGCCAGCAGCTTACGGGGAGGGAACGAGCAGTACTTC
many,TRBD1,TRBV7-9,TRBJ1-1,CASSPNRGKKSAFF,TGTGCCAGCAGCCCCAACAGGGGAAAAAAGTCAGCTTTCTTT
NA,NA,TRBV2,TRBJ2-5,CASRGGRETQYF,TGTGCCAGCAGAGGCGGCCGGGAGACCCAGTACTTC
many,TRBD1,TRBV12-3/TRBV12-4,TRBJ2-5,CASSVDREETQYF,TGTGCCAGCAGTGTGGACAGGGAAGAGACCCAGTACTTC
NA,NA,TRBV4-3,TRBJ1-2,CASSQGPYKDYGYTF,TGCGCCAGCAGCCAAGGTCCCTACAAGGACTATGGCTACACCTTC
NA,NA,TRBV5-5,TRBJ2-3,CASSLAPTAGFTDTQYF,TGTGCCAGCAGCTTGGCCCCGACAGCTGGGTTCACAGATACGCAGTATTTT
few,TRBD2,TRBV6-5,TRBJ2-5,CASSYSSGLAGETQYF,TGTGCCAGCAGTTACTCTTCTGGACTAGCAGGGGAGACCCAGTACTTC
many,TRBD1,TRBV12-3/TRBV12-4,TRBJ1-3,CASSQGQANSGNTIYF,TGTGCCAGCAGTCAGGGACAGGCGAACTCTGGAAACACCATATATTTT
many,NA,TRBV12-3/TRBV12-4,TRBJ2-1,CATVRLQGGNEQFF,TGTGCCACCGTACGTCTACAGGGCGGGAATGAGCAGTTCTTC
few,TRBD2,TRBV29-1,TRBJ2-3,CSVIGSGRGTDTQYF,TGCAGCGTAATTGGAAGTGGGAGGGGCACAGATACGCAGTATTTT
many,NA,TRBV29-1,TRBJ2-3,CSVPSFFRGGLDTQYF,TGCAGCGTCCCCTCCTTTTTTAGAGGAGGTCTGGATACGCAGTATTTT
NA,TRBD1,TRBV29-1,TRBJ2-1,CSVGTGVDEQFF,TGCAGCGTCGGGACAGGGGTTGATGAGCAGTTCTTC
NA,NA,TRBV7-2,TRBJ2-2,CASSLAPGVGTGELFF,TGTGCCAGCAGCTTAGCCCCGGGGGTTGGCACCGGGGAGCTGTTTTTT
many,TRBD2,TRBV20-1,TRBJ2-7,CSASPGLAGPYEQYF,TGCAGTGCTAGTCCGGGACTAGCGGGACCCTACGAGCAGTACTTC
many,NA,TRBV6-6,TRBJ1-2,CASSTPGGYTF,TGTGCCAGCAGTACGCCGGGTGGCTACACCTTC
many,TRBD2,TRBV12-3/TRBV12-4,TRBJ2-7,CASSLNGGSSYEQYF,TGTGCCAGCAGTTTAAATGGCGGGAGCTCCTACGAGCAGTACTTC
many,NA,TRBV6-5,TRBJ2-1,CASSSLSSYNEQFF,TGTGCCAGCAGTTCCCTGAGCTCCTACAATGAGCAGTTCTTC
many,TRBD1,TRBV27,TRBJ1-5,CASRPGQGGQPQHF,TGTGCCAGCAGACCTGGGCAGGGGGGCCAGCCCCAGCATTTT
many,TRBD2,TRBV29-1,TRBJ2-5,CSVGGLAGGRVGETQYF,TGCAGCGTTGGAGGGCTAGCGGGGGGCCGGGTCGGAGAGACCCAGTACTTC
NA,NA,TRBV9,TRBJ2-7,CASSPREQAYEQYF,TGTGCCAGCAGCCCCAGAGAACAAGCCTACGAGCAGTACTTC
NA,NA,TRBV12-3/TRBV12-4,TRBJ1-2,CASSRTDGGYGYTF,TGTGCCAGCAGCCGTACGGACGGCGGCTATGGCTACACCTTC
few,TRBD1,TRBV30,TRBJ1-4,CAWSRQGMDEKLFF,TGTGCCTGGAGTCGACAGGGGATGGATGAAAAACTGTTTTTT
many,TRBD1,TRBV5-1,TRBJ2-1,CASSQTGGSYNEQFF,TGCGCCAGCAGCCAGACAGGGGGGTCCTACAATGAGCAGTTCTTC
many,NA,TRBV27,TRBJ1-5,CASGPQQPQHF,TGTGCCTCCGGTCCACAGCAGCCCCAGCATTTT
few,NA,TRBV20-1,TRBJ1-5,CSARARAHHQPQHF,TGCAGTGCTAGGGCACGGGCCCACCACCAGCCCCAGCATTTT
few,TRBD2,TRBV12-3/TRBV12-4,TRBJ2-1,CASSLTSVGEQFF,TGTGCCAGCAGCCTCACTAGCGTCGGAGAGCAGTTCTTC
many,NA,TRBV28,TRBJ2-5,CASSESGRPETQYF,TGTGCCAGCAGTGAGTCAGGGCGGCCAGAGACCCAGTACTTC
many,TRBD2,TRBV12-5,TRBJ2-7,CASGLGTNYEQYF,TGTGCTAGTGGTCTGGGGACTAACTACGAGCAGTACTTC
few,NA,TRBV6-2/TRBV6-3,TRBJ1-3,CASSYFRGSSSGNTIYF,TGTGCCAGCAGTTACTTTCGCGGCTCGAGCTCTGGAAACACCATATATTTT
few,NA,TRBV5-1,TRBJ1-6,CASSSTGPYNSPLHF,TGCGCCAGCAGCTCAACAGGGCCTTATAATTCACCCCTCCACTTT